This T cell receptor beta chain stems from a study of T cell responses to AZD1222 COVID-19 vaccine. Findings and caveats of the study: Mostly white British, mostly female donors; authors suggested clonal diversity may be underestimated. Baseline testing showed seropositivity in only six or seven AZD1222 recipients. Two AZD1222 administrations were followed by greater Spike-specific TCR breadth and depth. Reportedly, nearly half of unique spike TCRs recognized epitopes outside B.1.351/B.1.1.7 mutations.

Assay: immunoSEQ multiplex PCR; the TCRdb copy retains only in-frame clones and omits some. Of roughly 180,000 clones in the sample, 92% were seen once. The V gene's germline CDR1 is MNHNY and CDR2 SVGAGI (reference sequence). The CDR3 length is 19 residues. Trimming at V came to 6 bases and at J to 1 base, leaving 13 bases not matched to a gene. Points on this clone: Its antigen is unknown.

This clonotype originated in an adult who received the AZD1222 COVID-19 vaccine. This chain connects TRBV6-6 to TRBJ2-3; 13 bases agree with TRBD2. The sequenced sample was peripheral blood, obtained 28 days after the second AZD1222 dose. The CDR3 region is CASSLLAGGLRRGTDTQYF. The CDR3 bases are TGTGCCAGCAGCTTACTAGCGGGGGGGCTTCGTAGGGGCACAGATACGCAGTATTTT.